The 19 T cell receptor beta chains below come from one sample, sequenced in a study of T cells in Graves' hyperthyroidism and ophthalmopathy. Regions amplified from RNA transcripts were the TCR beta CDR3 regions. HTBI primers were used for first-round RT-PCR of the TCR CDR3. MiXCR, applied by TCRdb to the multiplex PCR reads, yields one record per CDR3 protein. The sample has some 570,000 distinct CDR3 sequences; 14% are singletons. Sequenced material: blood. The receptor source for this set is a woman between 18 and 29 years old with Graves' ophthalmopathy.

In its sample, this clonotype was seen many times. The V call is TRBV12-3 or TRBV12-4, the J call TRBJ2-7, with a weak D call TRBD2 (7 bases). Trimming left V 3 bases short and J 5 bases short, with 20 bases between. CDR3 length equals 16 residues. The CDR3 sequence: CASSFRARKGGDEQYF. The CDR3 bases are TGTGCCAGCAGTTTTAGGGCTCGTAAAGGGGGGGACGAGCAGTACTTC.

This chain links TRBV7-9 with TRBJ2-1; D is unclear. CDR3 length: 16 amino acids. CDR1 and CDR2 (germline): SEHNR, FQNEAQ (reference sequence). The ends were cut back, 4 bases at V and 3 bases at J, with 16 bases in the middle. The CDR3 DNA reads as TGTGCCAGCAGCTCCGGTGGTGGCAAGGGCTACAATGAGCAGTTCTTC. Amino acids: CASSSGGGKGYNEQFF.

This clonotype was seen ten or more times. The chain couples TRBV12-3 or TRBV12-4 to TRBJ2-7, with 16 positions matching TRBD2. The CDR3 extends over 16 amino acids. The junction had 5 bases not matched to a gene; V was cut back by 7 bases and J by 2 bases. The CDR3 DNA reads TGTGCCAGCACCAAAGGGACTAGCGGGAGGGCCTACGAGCAGTACTTC. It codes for CASTKGTSGRAYEQYF.

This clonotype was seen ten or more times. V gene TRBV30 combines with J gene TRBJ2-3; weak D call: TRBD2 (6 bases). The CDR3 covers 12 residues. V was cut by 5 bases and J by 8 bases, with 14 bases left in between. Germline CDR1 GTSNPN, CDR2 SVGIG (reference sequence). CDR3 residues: CAWWGDGTTQYF. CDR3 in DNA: TGTGCCTGGTGGGGGGATGGCACTACGCAGTATTTT. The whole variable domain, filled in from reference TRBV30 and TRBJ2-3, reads SQTIHQWPATLVQPVGSPLSLECTVEGTSNPNLYWYRQAAGRGLQLLFYSVGIGQISSEVPQNLSASRPQDRQFILSSKKLLLSDSGFYLCAWWGDGTTQYFGPGTRLTVL.

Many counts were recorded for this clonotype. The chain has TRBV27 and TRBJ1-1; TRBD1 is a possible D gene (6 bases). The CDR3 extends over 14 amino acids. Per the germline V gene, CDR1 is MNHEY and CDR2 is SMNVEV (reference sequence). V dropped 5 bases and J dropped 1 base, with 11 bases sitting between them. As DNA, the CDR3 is TGTGCCAGCAGTCGAAGACAGGAGAACACTGAAGCTTTCTTT. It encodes CASSRRQENTEAFF.

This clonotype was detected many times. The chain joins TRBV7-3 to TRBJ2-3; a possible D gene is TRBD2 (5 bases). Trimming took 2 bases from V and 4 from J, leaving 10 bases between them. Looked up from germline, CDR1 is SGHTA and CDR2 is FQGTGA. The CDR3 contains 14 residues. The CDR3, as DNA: TGTGCCAGCAGCTTACTAGCTCCCCCAGATACGCAGTATTTT. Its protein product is CASSLLAPPDTQYF.

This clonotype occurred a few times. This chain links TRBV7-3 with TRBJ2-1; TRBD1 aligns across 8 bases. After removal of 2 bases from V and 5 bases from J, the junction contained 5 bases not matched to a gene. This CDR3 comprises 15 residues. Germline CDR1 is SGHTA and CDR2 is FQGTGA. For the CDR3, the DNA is TGTGCCAGCAGCTTACCCCAGGGGGCCAACAATGAGCAGTTCTTC. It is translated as CASSLPQGANNEQFF.

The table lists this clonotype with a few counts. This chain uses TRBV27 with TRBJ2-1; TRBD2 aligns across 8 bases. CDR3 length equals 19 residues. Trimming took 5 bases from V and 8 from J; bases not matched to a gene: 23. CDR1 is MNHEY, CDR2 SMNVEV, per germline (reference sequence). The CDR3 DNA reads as TGTGCCAGCAGTCCCCCCGCCTACGTTGTAGAGGGACTAGGTGATGAGCAGTTCTTC. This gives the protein CASSPPAYVVEGLGDEQFF.

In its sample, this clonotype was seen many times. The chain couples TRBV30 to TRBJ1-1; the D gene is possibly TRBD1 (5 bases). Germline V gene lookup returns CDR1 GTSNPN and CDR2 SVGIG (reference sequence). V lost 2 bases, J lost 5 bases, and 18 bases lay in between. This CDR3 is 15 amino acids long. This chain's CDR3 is CAWSLALAGWTEAFF. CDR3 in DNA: TGTGCCTGGAGTTTGGCCCTCGCAGGGTGGACTGAAGCTTTCTTT.

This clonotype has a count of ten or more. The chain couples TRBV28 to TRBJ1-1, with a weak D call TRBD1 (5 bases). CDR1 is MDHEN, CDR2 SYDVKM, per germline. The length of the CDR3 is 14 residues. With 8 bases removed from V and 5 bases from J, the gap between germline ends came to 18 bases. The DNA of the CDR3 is TGTGCCAGCCTCCCTGCGGGGGAGTTGACTGAAGCTTTCTTT. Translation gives CASLPAGELTEAFF.

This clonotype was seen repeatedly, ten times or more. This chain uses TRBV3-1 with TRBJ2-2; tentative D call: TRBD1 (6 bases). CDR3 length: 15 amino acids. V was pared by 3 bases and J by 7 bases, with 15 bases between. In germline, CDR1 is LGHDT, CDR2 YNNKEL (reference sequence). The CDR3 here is CASSQGSGVSGELFF. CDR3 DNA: TGTGCCAGCAGCCAGGGATCAGGGGTTAGCGGGGAGCTGTTTTTT.

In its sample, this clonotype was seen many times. The CDR3 nucleotides read TGTGCCAGCAGCCAGGTCCTGATTAGCGGCACTGAAGCTTTCTTT. It specifies CASSQVLISGTEAFF. This chain uses TRBV3-1 with TRBJ1-1; D gene ambiguous. The V gene lost 3 bases and the J gene lost 4 bases, with 15 bases spanning the gap. From germline, CDR1 is LGHDT and CDR2 YNNKEL (reference sequence). The CDR3 has 15 amino acids. The complete variable domain, with remaining parts taken from reference TRBV3-1 and TRBJ1-1, reads DTAVSQTPKYLVTQMGNDKSIKCEQNLGHDTMYWYKQDSKKFLKIMFSYNNKELIINETVPNRFSPKSPDKAHLNLHINSLELGDSAVYFCASSQVLISGTEAFFGQGTRLTVV.

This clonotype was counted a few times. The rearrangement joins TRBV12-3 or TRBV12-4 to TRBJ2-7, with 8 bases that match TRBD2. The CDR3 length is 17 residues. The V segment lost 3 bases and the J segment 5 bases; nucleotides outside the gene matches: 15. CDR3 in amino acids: CASSFALTSEDENEQYF. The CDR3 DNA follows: TGTGCCAGCAGTTTTGCGCTGACTAGCGAGGACGAAAACGAGCAGTACTTC.

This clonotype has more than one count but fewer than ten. CDR3 protein: CASMGQGARNIQYF. As DNA, the CDR3 is TGTGCCAGTATGGGACAGGGGGCAAGGAACATTCAGTACTTC. The chain joins TRBV19 to TRBJ2-4; 12 nucleotides line up with TRBD1. Germline trimming cut 7 bases from V and 7 bases from J; bases unmatched to any gene: 5. This CDR3 is 14 amino acids long. Germline values: CDR1 LNHDA, CDR2 SQIVND (reference sequence).

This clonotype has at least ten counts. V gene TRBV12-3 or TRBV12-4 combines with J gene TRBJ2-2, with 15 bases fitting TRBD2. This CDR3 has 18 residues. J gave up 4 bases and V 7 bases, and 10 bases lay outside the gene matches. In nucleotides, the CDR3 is TGTGCCAGCAACCCTCACGGACTAGCGGGAGGGGGCACCGGGGAGCTGTTTTTT. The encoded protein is CASNPHGLAGGGTGELFF.

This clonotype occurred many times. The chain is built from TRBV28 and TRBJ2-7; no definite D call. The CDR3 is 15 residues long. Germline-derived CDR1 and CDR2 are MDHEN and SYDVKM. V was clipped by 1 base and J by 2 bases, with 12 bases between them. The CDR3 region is CASSLSNSLPYEQYF. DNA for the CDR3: TGTGCCAGCAGTTTATCCAACTCCCTACCCTACGAGCAGTACTTC.

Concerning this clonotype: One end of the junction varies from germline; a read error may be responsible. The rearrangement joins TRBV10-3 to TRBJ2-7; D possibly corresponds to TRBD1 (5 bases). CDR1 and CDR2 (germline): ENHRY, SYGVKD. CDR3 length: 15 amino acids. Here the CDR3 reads CAIRESDTLAYEQYF. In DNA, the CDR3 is TGTGCCATCAGGGAGTCGGACACCTTGGCCTACGAGCAGTACTTC.

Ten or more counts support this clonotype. CDR3 residues: CASSQDWGEITDTQYF. DNA of the CDR3: TGTGCCAGCAGCCAAGATTGGGGGGAGATCACAGATACGCAGTATTTT. The rearrangement joins TRBV3-1 to TRBJ2-3, with D possibly being TRBD2 (6 bases). V was shortened by 0 bases and J by 2 bases, with 12 bases between the two germline ends. Germline V lookup: CDR1 LGHDT, CDR2 YNNKEL (reference sequence). The CDR3 length is 16 residues.

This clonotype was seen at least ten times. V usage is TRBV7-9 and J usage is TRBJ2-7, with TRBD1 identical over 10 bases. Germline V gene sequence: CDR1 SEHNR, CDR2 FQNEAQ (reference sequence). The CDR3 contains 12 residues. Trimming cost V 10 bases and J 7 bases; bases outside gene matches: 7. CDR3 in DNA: TGTGCCATAGGCGGGACAGGGGTAGAGCAGTACTTC. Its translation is CAIGGTGVEQYF.